The T cell receptor beta chain described here comes from a study of CD8 T cells in ankylosing spondylitis. For this clonotype: Its antigen is still unknown.

V gave up 6 bases and J gave up 7 bases; unmatched junction bases: 9. Germline V lookup: CDR1 PRHDT, CDR2 FYEKMQ (reference sequence). The CDR3 has 14 residues. TCRdb reprocessed the 5' RACE reads via MiXCR and lists one record per CDR3 protein. The sample lists a few hundred thousand distinct CDR3 sequences, more than 15% occurring once. Whole-study findings and limits: Earlier work had already found some motif variants in reactive arthritis synovial fluid and blood.

Input material: blood, either unsorted or a sorted T cell fraction (not recorded which). This rearrangement joins TRBV13 to TRBJ2-7; 10 nucleotides agree with TRBD2. This clonotype was sampled from a male donor with ankylosing spondylitis or in good health (not recorded which). The CDR3 bases are TGTGCCAGCAGGGAGACTAGCGGGCCAGTAGAGCAGTACTTC. It translates to CASRETSGPVEQYF.